These 20 T cell receptor beta chains were all obtained from the same sample, sequenced in a study of beta chain features in type 1 diabetes. Study outcomes and limitations: People with Type 1 diabetes carried modestly yet significantly shorter TCRB CDR3s in all four CD4+ subsets.

Reverse transcribing all isolated RNA meant expressed TCRB transcripts were sequenced. Method: immunoSEQ multiplex PCR; TCRdb's copy keeps in-frame clones and lacks some. The sample includes some 250,000 clones, roughly 10% of them seen just once. Their antigens are not known. Sequenced material: naive CD4+ T cells from blood. The source is a man aged 25-40 years with type 1 diabetes.

The chain carries TRBV21-1 and TRBJ2-7; the table names TRBD1, a call not compared with the DNA. TRBV21-1 is assigned pseudogene status. The CDR3 runs to 15 residues. The chain's CDR3 is CASKEAGQGSHEQYF. As DNA, the CDR3 is TGTGCCAGCAAGGAAGCCGGACAGGGGTCCCACGAGCAGTACTTC.

V and J are TRBV6-5 and TRBJ1-1, with D possibly matching TRBD1 (5 bases). V shed 2 bases and J shed 0 bases, with 7 bases lying between them. The CDR3 has 14 amino acids. Germline V CDR1 and CDR2: MNHEY, SVGAGI. CDR3 residues: CASSYDRLNTEAFF. CDR3 sequence (DNA): TGTGCCAGCAGTTACGACAGATTGAACACTGAAGCTTTCTTT.

This chain joins TRBV28 and TRBJ2-7; no definite D call. Germline V lookup: CDR1 MDHEN, CDR2 SYDVKM. The ends were cut back, 5 bases at V and 1 base at J, with 9 bases in the middle. This CDR3 spans 13 amino acids. The CDR3 sequence is CASSPNPSYEQYF. CDR3 in DNA: TGTGCCAGCAGTCCCAATCCATCCTACGAGCAGTACTTC. The full variable domain, with the rest looked up from reference TRBV28 and TRBJ2-7, is DVKVTQSSRYLVKRTGEKVFLECVQDMDHENMFWYRQDPGLGLRLIYFSYDVKMKEKGDIPEGYSVSREKKERFSLILESASTNQTSMYLCASSPNPSYEQYFGPGTRLTVT.

This clone has more than one count but fewer than ten. This chain links TRBV9 with TRBJ1-4; maybe TRBD1 (6 bases). The CDR3 extends over 15 amino acids. Germline assignment: CDR1 SGDLS and CDR2 YYNGEE. The germline V and J ends were trimmed by 3 bases and 0 bases, with 9 bases remaining between them. The CDR3 reads CASSGGHTTNEKLFF. In DNA, the CDR3 is TGTGCCAGCAGCGGGGGACACACAACTAATGAAAAACTGTTTTTT.

Details on this clone: Additional DNA sequences in this sample encode the identical CDR3. The chain uses TRBV18 and TRBJ2-7; unclear D gene. CDR3 length: 13 amino acids. Germline assignment: CDR1 KGHSH and CDR2 LQKENI. V shed 0 bases and J shed 3 bases, with 6 bases lying between them. The CDR3 DNA reads TGTGCCAGCTCACCACCGGGCAGCTACGAGCAGTACTTC. It translates to CASSPPGSYEQYF.

This clone was found a few times. V gene TRBV5-4 combines with J gene TRBJ2-4, with D possibly matching TRBD1 (6 bases). The germline V and J ends were trimmed by 5 bases and 2 bases, with 11 bases remaining between them. This CDR3 contains 14 residues. Germline CDR1 SGHNT, CDR2 YYREEE (reference sequence). CDR3 residues: CASSLQGSKNIQYF. Written as DNA, the CDR3 is TGTGCCAGCAGTTTACAGGGATCCAAAAACATTCAGTACTTC. The full variable domain, with the rest looked up from reference TRBV5-4 and TRBJ2-4, is ETGVTQSPTHLIKTRGQQVTLRCSSQSGHNTVSWYQQALGQGPQFIFQYYREEENGRGNFPPRFSGLQFPNYSSELNVNALELDDSALYLCASSLQGSKNIQYFGAGTRLSVL.

This chain links TRBV7-9 with TRBJ2-1, with 12 bases fitting TRBD2. The CDR3 has 16 amino acids. V trimming: 1 base; J trimming: 9 bases; junction bases outside the gene matches: 7. The germline gives CDR1 SEHNR, CDR2 FQNEAQ (reference sequence). CDR3 in DNA: TGTGCCAGCAGCTTAGGTAGGACTAGCGGGGTGAGTGAGCAGTTCTTC. It codes for CASSLGRTSGVSEQFF.

CDR3 region: CASTVSGRNTGELFF. CDR3 nucleotides: TGTGCCAGTACCGTAAGCGGGAGGAACACCGGGGAGCTGTTTTTT. J is TRBJ2-2 and V is TRBV19; 8 bases map to TRBD2. The germline V gene has CDR1 LNHDA and CDR2 SQIVND (reference sequence). The CDR3 spans 15 residues. J lost 1 base, V lost 7 bases, and 5 bases had no gene match.

This clone turned up a few times. The chain couples TRBV2 to TRBJ1-4; no firm D call. The CDR3 covers 16 residues. V gave up 5 bases and J gave up 0 bases, with 13 bases separating them. Germline V CDR1 and CDR2: SNHLY, FYNNEI. The CDR3 protein is CASSRYPVATNEKLFF. CDR3 nucleotides: TGTGCCAGCAGTCGGTACCCCGTCGCAACTAATGAAAAACTGTTTTTT. The variable domain in full, completed from reference TRBV2 and TRBJ1-4, reads EPEVTQTPSHQVTQMGQEVILRCVPISNHLYFYWYRQILGQKVEFLVSFYNNEISEKSEIFDDQFSVERPDGSNFTLKIRSTKLEDSAMYFCASSRYPVATNEKLFFGSGTQLSVL.

V and J are TRBV5-1 and TRBJ2-5; TRBD2 matches at 8 bases. The CDR3 spans 15 residues. Germline V CDR1 and CDR2: SGHRS, YFSETQ. Germline trimming cut 0 bases from V and 7 bases from J; bases unmatched to any gene: 8. The CDR3 sequence: CASSLVSGASGTQYF. CDR3 in DNA: TGCGCCAGCAGCTTGGTTAGCGGGGCGTCGGGGACCCAGTACTTC. The entire variable domain, with the rest obtained from reference TRBV5-1 and TRBJ2-5, is as follows: KAGVTQTPRYLIKTRGQQVTLSCSPISGHRSVSWYQQTPGQGLQFLFEYFSETQRNKGNFPGRFSGRQFSNSRSEMNVSTLELGDSALYLCASSLVSGASGTQYFGPGTRLLVL.

This sequence joins TRBV7-2 and TRBJ1-1; D uncertain. The CDR3 has 14 residues. The V end was cut by 5 bases, the J end by 3 bases, with 13 bases between. From germline, CDR1 is SGHTA and CDR2 FQGNSA. As DNA, the CDR3 is TGTGCCAGCAGCCTCAGTGTCGTGGACACTGAAGCTTTCTTT. This gives the protein CASSLSVVDTEAFF.

This chain joins TRBV29-1 and TRBJ1-2, with D possibly TRBD1 on 6 matching bases. With 7 bases removed from V and 4 bases from J, the gap between germline ends came to 16 bases. The CDR3 totals 13 residues. From germline, CDR1 is SQVTM and CDR2 ANQGSEA. As DNA, the CDR3 is TGCAGCGGGGACATTGGTGGAGGCTATGGCTACACCTTC. Translating gives CSGDIGGGYGYTF.

The chain employs TRBV25-1 and TRBJ2-3; possible D gene TRBD2, 6 bases. The germline CDR1 and CDR2 sequences are MGHDK and SYGVNS. The CDR3 runs to 14 residues. V was pared by 3 bases and J by 0 bases, with 7 bases between. The DNA for the CDR3 is TGTGCCAGCAGTGAGGCGGGGAGCACAGATACGCAGTATTTT. This gives the protein CASSEAGSTDTQYF.

This chain connects TRBV18 to TRBJ1-1; D is unclear. CDR3 size: 15 residues. CDR1 is KGHSH, CDR2 LQKENI, per germline. The germline V and J ends were trimmed by 3 bases and 3 bases, with 14 bases remaining between them. The CDR3 bases are TGTGCCAGCTCACCCCAGGAGGGTATCGACACTGAAGCTTTCTTT. Translating gives CASSPQEGIDTEAFF.

The V gene is TRBV6-5, the J gene TRBJ1-2, with D uncertain. Trimming took off 6 bases at V and 4 bases at J, with 12 bases between the two ends. The CDR3 runs to 13 residues. Germline V gene data show CDR1 as MNHEY and CDR2 as SVGAGI. The CDR3 reads CASSIREGYGYTF. The DNA of the CDR3 is TGTGCCAGCAGCATCCGGGAGGGCTATGGCTACACCTTC.

There are a few counts of this clone. The chain couples TRBV7-9 to TRBJ1-2; D perhaps matches TRBD1 (6 bases). The CDR3 sequence is 13 residues long. Per germline, CDR1 SEHNR and CDR2 FQNEAQ (reference sequence). Trimming removed 10 bases from V and 0 bases from J, with 12 bases in between. The CDR3 nucleotides read TGTGCCACCTCACAGGGAGCTAACTATGGCTACACCTTC. Amino acids: CATSQGANYGYTF.

The chain is built from TRBV5-4 and TRBJ1-4, with TRBD1 as a possible D gene (5 bases). Germline lookup yields CDR1 SGHNT and CDR2 YYREEE (reference sequence). The length of the CDR3 is 14 residues. V was shortened by 0 bases and J by 6 bases, with 9 bases between the two germline ends. The CDR3: CASSLAGRDEKLFF. CDR3 nucleotide sequence: TGTGCCAGCAGCTTGGCAGGGCGAGATGAAAAACTGTTTTTT.

The CDR3 reads CASSPQSGSWEETQYF. DNA for the CDR3: TGTGCCAGCTCACCGCAATCCGGGTCCTGGGAGGAGACCCAGTACTTC. This chain links TRBV18 with TRBJ2-5, with TRBD2 as a possible D gene (5 bases). The CDR3 has 16 residues. Germline loops: CDR1 KGHSH, CDR2 LQKENI. The germline V and J ends were trimmed by 3 bases and 5 bases, with 19 bases remaining between them.

This clone came up a few times. The V and J genes are TRBV18 and TRBJ1-1; possible D gene TRBD1, 5 bases. Germline assignment: CDR1 KGHSH and CDR2 LQKENI. There are 15 residues in the CDR3. V lost 8 bases and J 0 bases, leaving 16 bases between the germline ends. CDR3 in DNA: TGTGCCAGCCGAGACGGGCAGGGAATGAACACTGAAGCTTTCTTT. Translating gives CASRDGQGMNTEAFF.

The V and J genes are TRBV9 and TRBJ2-5; D might be TRBD2 (7 bases). V lost 3 bases and J lost 7, with 16 bases in between. The germline V gene encodes CDR1 SGDLS and CDR2 YYNGEE. The CDR3 has 14 amino acids. CDR3 sequence reads: CASSAPGGPGTQYF. CDR3 sequence (DNA): TGTGCCAGCAGCGCGCCGGGGGGCCCGGGGACCCAGTACTTC.